This T cell receptor (beta chain) was recorded in a study of a mutant IDH1 vaccine in newly diagnosed glioma. The method was immunoSEQ multiplex PCR; TCRdb's version includes in-frame clones alone and lacks a portion of them. Of tens of thousands of clones listed, about 80% are singletons. A few counts support this clone. The antigen remains unidentified. As to time point: week 47, end of study. Vaccination comprised doses that each held 300 ug of mutant IDH1 20-mer peptide, plus topical imiquimod. V shed 6 bases and J shed 3 bases, with 17 bases lying between them. Germline V lookup: CDR1 LNHDA, CDR2 SQIVND (reference sequence). The CDR3 spans 15 residues.

This TCR was recovered from a woman aged 40 to 49 with glioma. Some clones in this sample may be carry-over from other donors' samples. The input for sequencing was PBMCs, taken from a glioma patient whose treatment included an IDH1 peptide vaccine. The chain has TRBV19 and TRBJ1-1; a weak D match, TRBD1 (6 bases). This CDR3 reads CASSLYFNRDTEAFF. CDR3 DNA sequence: TGTGCCAGTAGCCTCTATTTTAACAGGGACACTGAAGCTTTCTTT. Together with reference TRBV19 and TRBJ1-1, the CDR3 gives the full variable domain: DGGITQSPKYLFRKEGQNVTLSCEQNLNHDAMYWYRQDPGQGLRLIYYSQIVNDFQKGDIAEGYSVSREKKESFPLTVTSAQKNPTAFYLCASSLYFNRDTEAFFGQGTRLTVV.